This T cell receptor beta chain emerged from a study of blood T cell repertoires in COVID-19. Authors' analysis steps: Amplified reference gene primers provided the basis for estimating nucleated cell counts. Assay used: immunoSEQ multiplex PCR; TCRdb lists only in-frame clones, some missing. That table is the source of V, J and clone size, and D and trimming were worked out from the DNA. The table shows roughly 250,000 clones, with around nine tenths occurring only once. The CDR3 is made up of 15 amino acids. The junction had 15 bases not matched to a gene; V was cut back by 7 bases and J by 8 bases. Germline V gene data show CDR1 as SGHAT and CDR2 as FQNNGV.

J is TRBJ1-2 and V is TRBV11-2; 8 bases are shared with TRBD1. The receptor was derived from a woman between 18 and 29 years old who had recovered from COVID-19. Sample: PBMCs or T cells enriched from blood (not recorded which). The CDR3 reads CASTPQAGGFEGYTF. Written as DNA, the CDR3 is TGTGCCAGCACCCCCCAGGCAGGGGGCTTTGAGGGCTACACCTTC.